Here is one T cell receptor beta chain with its context. Its antigen is currently unknown. This CDR3 comprises 13 residues. The V gene's germline CDR1 is ENHRY and CDR2 SYGVKD. V was pared by 8 bases and J by 3 bases, with 13 bases between. The sample originates from a study of radiotherapy plus CTLA-4 blockade in lung cancer. Study details: Objective responses arose in 15% to 20% of patients, and under 40% experienced disease control.

Produced via immunoSEQ multiplex PCR; TCRdb's table is partial and in-frame only. The sample shows 84,000 or so clones, around 83% of them seen only once. People whose metastatic non-small-cell lung cancer was chemo-refractory got focal radiation along with CTLA-4 blockade by ipilimumab. General observations from the study: The best predictor of response was reported to be early blood T cell clone dynamics, with interferon-beta. Tumor-origin TCR clones grew in blood after radiotherapy plus ipilimumab.

The sequence was collected from a human donor with non-small cell lung cancer that progressed on radiotherapy plus ipilimumab. The source was peripheral blood, collected from a patient treated with radiotherapy plus ipilimumab. This chain connects TRBV10-3 to TRBJ1-1; unclear D gene. The CDR3 is CAIGRLADTEAFF. The DNA of the CDR3 is TGTGCCATCGGCAGACTTGCGGACACTGAAGCTTTCTTT.